The clone carrying this T cell receptor beta chain was detected ten times or more. From the RT-PCR reads, TCRdb called clonotypes with MiXCR, one entry per CDR3 protein. This sample has more than 550,000 distinct CDR3 sequences; 14% occur once, and the top ten carry about 3.6%. CDR1 and CDR2 (germline): MGHRA, YSYEKL. This CDR3 is built from 17 residues. Trimming shortened V by 0 bases and J by 4 bases, and 18 bases separated the two germline ends. The chain carries TRBV4-1 and TRBJ1-2; unclear D gene. Sample: memory CD4+ T cells from blood. The sequence was obtained from a female donor in good health, serving as a healthy control. CDR3 loop: CASSQDLGRLFSYGYTF. CDR3 bases: TGCGCCAGCAGCCAAGATCTCGGCAGGTTGTTTAGCTATGGCTACACCTTC.